Below, 24 T cell receptor beta chains from the same sample are listed, as sequenced in a study of blood T cell repertoires in COVID-19. TCRdb keeps only in-frame clones here, not all; method: immunoSEQ multiplex PCR. The table lists around 60,000 clones, approximately 80% of them singletons, with around 5% in the top ten. Source material: peripheral blood. The receptors here all came from a man aged 65-85 years with acute or convalescent COVID-19.

The chain recombines TRBV6-5 with TRBJ2-1; D is unresolved. Germline V gene sequence: CDR1 MNHEY, CDR2 SVGAGI. The CDR3 totals 13 residues. V lost 2 bases to trimming and J lost 2 bases, with 4 bases between them. The CDR3 bases are TGTGCCAGCAGTTACAATACCTACAATGAGCAGTTCTTC. Translation gives CASSYNTYNEQFF.

The chain couples TRBV7-8 to TRBJ2-2, with 15 bases that match TRBD2. Germline values: CDR1 SGHVS, CDR2 FQNEAQ. This CDR3 has 20 amino acids. The trim removed 5 bases at V and 4 bases at J, leaving 14 bases unmatched. CDR3 sequence reads: CASSHGLAGGPRVGTGELFF. The CDR3 DNA is TGTGCCAGCAGCCATGGACTAGCGGGGGGGCCTAGAGTGGGCACCGGGGAGCTGTTTTTT.

The V call is TRBV6-2 or TRBV6-3, the J call TRBJ2-5, with D perhaps matching TRBD1 (6 bases). Per germline, CDR1 MNHEY and CDR2 SVGEGT. The CDR3 is made up of 15 amino acids. Trimming removed 2 bases from V and 6 bases from J, with 16 bases in between. The CDR3 DNA is TGTGCCAGCAGTTACGACTCAGGACAGCTTCAGACCCAGTACTTC. It yields the protein CASSYDSGQLQTQYF.

The chain recombines TRBV5-4 with TRBJ2-1, with a tentative D call TRBD1 (5 bases). The V end was cut by 2 bases, the J end by 9 bases, with 9 bases between. There are 12 residues in the CDR3. CDR1 and CDR2 from the germline V gene are SGHNT and YYREEE (reference sequence). For the CDR3, the DNA is TGTGCCAGCAGCTTTCAGGGTTCTGAGCAGTTCTTC. Protein: CASSFQGSEQFF.

The chain employs TRBV7-3 and TRBJ2-1; 7 nucleotides line up with TRBD1. This CDR3 is built from 15 residues. From germline, CDR1 is SGHTA and CDR2 FQGTGA. Trimming took 4 bases from V and 1 from J; bases not matched to a gene: 4. The CDR3 DNA follows: TGTGCCAGCAGCTCCCTGACAGGGTCCTACAATGAGCAGTTCTTC. It codes for CASSSLTGSYNEQFF. The full variable domain, its missing parts supplied by reference TRBV7-3 and TRBJ2-1, is GAGVSQTPSNKVTEKGKYVELRCDPISGHTALYWYRQSLGQGPEFLIYFQGTGAADDSGLPNDRFFAVRPEGSVSTLKIQRTERGDSAVYLCASSSLTGSYNEQFFGPGTRLTVL.

The CDR3 DNA follows: TGTGCCAGCGGGGGACTGGCGGAGGGGGAGCAGTACTTC. The encoded protein is CASGGLAEGEQYF. This rearrangement joins TRBV9 to TRBJ2-7; possibly TRBD2 for D (6 bases). The CDR3 consists of 13 residues. Germline V lookup: CDR1 SGDLS, CDR2 YYNGEE. The V gene lost 7 bases and the J gene lost 7 bases, with 18 bases spanning the gap.

The J gene is TRBJ1-1, the V gene TRBV5-5; unclear D gene. Trimming stripped 4 bases from V and 1 base from J, with 11 bases between. The CDR3 contains 14 residues. The germline gives CDR1 SGHKS, CDR2 YYEKEE (reference sequence). The CDR3 reads CASSAIYRNTEAFF. CDR3 coding DNA: TGTGCCAGCAGCGCCATCTACAGGAACACTGAAGCTTTCTTT.

The gene calls are TRBV5-4 and TRBJ1-1; no definite D call. Germline V gene sequence: CDR1 SGHNT, CDR2 YYREEE (reference sequence). The CDR3 has 13 amino acids. V lost 5 bases and J 5 bases, leaving 13 bases between the germline ends. DNA of the CDR3: TGTGCCAGCAGATCATCAGTGCGGACTGAAGCTTTCTTT. Its protein is CASRSSVRTEAFF.

The chain combines TRBV7-2 with TRBJ2-1; 7 bases agree with TRBD2. The CDR3 contains 12 residues. After removal of 6 bases from V and 13 bases from J, the junction contained 9 bases not matched to a gene. Germline CDR1 reads SGHTA; CDR2 reads FQGNSA. The CDR3: CASRPGGREQFF. CDR3 nucleotides: TGTGCCAGCAGACCCGGGGGGAGGGAACAGTTCTTC.

The V and J genes are TRBV4-1 and TRBJ2-5, with 11 bases matching TRBD2. The CDR3 sequence is 17 residues long. Germline CDR1 is MGHRA and CDR2 is YSYEKL. The J segment lost 2 bases and the V segment lost 0 bases, leaving 5 bases of the junction unmatched. The chain's CDR3 is CASSQDGLAGGQETQYF. The CDR3 DNA reads TGCGCCAGCAGCCAAGATGGGCTAGCGGGGGGACAAGAGACCCAGTACTTC.

V is TRBV5-1 and J is TRBJ1-4; tentatively, D is TRBD1 (5 bases). Germline CDR1 and CDR2: SGHRS and YFSETQ. The CDR3 runs to 15 residues. Trimming stripped 1 base from V and 7 bases from J, with 14 bases between. The CDR3 here is CASSLSGPGGEKLFF. In DNA, the CDR3 is TGCGCCAGCAGCTTGTCGGGACCGGGGGGTGAAAAACTGTTTTTT.

The gene calls are TRBV18 and TRBJ1-3; TRBD1 agrees at 7 bases. The V segment lost 3 bases and the J segment 2 bases; nucleotides outside the gene matches: 7. This CDR3 has 16 amino acids. Germline CDR1 reads KGHSH; CDR2 reads LQKENI. CDR3 region: CASSPSAGTAGNTIYF. The CDR3 DNA is TGTGCCAGCTCACCGAGTGCCGGGACAGCTGGAAACACCATATATTTT. Full variable domain (remainder filled in from reference TRBV18 and TRBJ1-3): NAGVMQNPRHLVRRRGQEARLRCSPMKGHSHVYWYRQLPEEGLKFMVYLQKENIIDESGMPKERFSAEFPKEGPSILRIQQVVRGDSAAYFCASSPSAGTAGNTIYFGEGSWLTVV.

This clone was seen a single time. The chain has TRBV6-6 and TRBJ1-5; D is uncertain. Germline V gives CDR1 MNHNY, CDR2 SVGAGI (reference sequence). This CDR3 is 13 amino acids long. Trimming shortened V by 7 bases and J by 9 bases, and 16 bases separated the two germline ends. DNA for the CDR3: TGTGCCAGCACCTCAACCACTCGTGTGCCCCAGCATTTT. This gives the protein CASTSTTRVPQHF.

The J gene is TRBJ2-7, the V gene TRBV3-1 (or the pseudogene TRBV3-2); 9 nucleotides line up with TRBD1. The V gene's germline CDR1 is LGHDT and CDR2 YNNKEL (reference sequence). The CDR3 length is 16 residues. V was clipped by 0 bases and J by 1 base; unmatched bases: 4. The CDR3 nucleotides are TGTGCCAGCAGCCAAGAACCGGGACAGGGATCCTACGAGCAGTACTTC. Its protein is CASSQEPGQGSYEQYF.

This chain joins TRBV9 and TRBJ2-1; D possibly corresponds to TRBD1 (6 bases). CDR3 size: 18 residues. The germline gives CDR1 SGDLS, CDR2 YYNGEE. Between the trimmed V and J ends, which lost 0 bases and 4 bases, there was a span of 20 bases. In DNA form, the CDR3 reads TGTGCCAGCAGCGTAGGTGGGGGCAGCCCCAGCATTTACAATGAGCAGTTCTTC. Encoded protein: CASSVGGGSPSIYNEQFF.

This clone was detected once. In DNA, the CDR3 is TGTGCCAGCAGTCCTACAGGGACCTATGGCTACACCTTC. Its protein is CASSPTGTYGYTF. The chain employs TRBV27 and TRBJ1-2; tentatively, D is TRBD1 (6 bases). This CDR3 contains 13 residues. V shed 5 bases and J shed 4 bases, with 11 bases lying between them. CDR1 and CDR2 from the germline V gene are MNHEY and SMNVEV (reference sequence).

The genes are TRBV6-5 and TRBJ1-1, with a possible D match to TRBD1 (5 bases). This CDR3 spans 13 amino acids. CDR1 MNHEY and CDR2 SVGAGI come from the germline V gene. V dropped 5 bases and J dropped 4 bases, with 11 bases sitting between them. CDR3 loop: CASSPAGFTEAFF. CDR3 nucleotide sequence: TGTGCCAGCAGTCCCGCAGGGTTCACTGAAGCTTTCTTT.

The chain has TRBV29-1 and TRBJ2-5; 10 nucleotides line up with TRBD1. In germline, CDR1 is SQVTM, CDR2 ANQGSEA. Trimming took 7 bases from V and 5 from J; bases not matched to a gene: 10. The CDR3 consists of 14 residues. CDR3 DNA sequence: TGCAGCGCCCGACAGGGGGCGTCCGGGGAGACCCAGTACTTC. Its protein is CSARQGASGETQYF.

This clone was seen only once. The chain is built from TRBV19 and TRBJ2-3; D gene ambiguous. This CDR3 is 14 amino acids long. The V gene's germline CDR1 is LNHDA and CDR2 SQIVND (reference sequence). Trimming pared 3 bases from V and 5 bases from J, leaving 12 bases between. The CDR3 spells CASSIQEDGDTQYF. Written as DNA, the CDR3 is TGTGCCAGTAGTATCCAGGAAGATGGAGATACGCAGTATTTT.

The chain combines TRBV7-2 with TRBJ1-1; possibly TRBD1 for D (6 bases). The germline CDR1 and CDR2 sequences are SGHTA and FQGNSA. CDR3 length: 14 residues. V lost 2 bases and J lost 4, with 11 bases in between. CDR3 coding DNA: TGTGCCAGCAGCTTACGGGTAGGGGGCACTGAAGCTTTCTTT. This codes for CASSLRVGGTEAFF. The complete variable domain, with remaining parts taken from reference TRBV7-2 and TRBJ1-1, reads GAGVSQSPSNKVTEKGKDVELRCDPISGHTALYWYRQSLGQGLEFLIYFQGNSAPDKSGLPSDRFSAERTGGSVSTLTIQRTQQEDSAVYLCASSLRVGGTEAFFGQGTRLTVV.

This chain links TRBV9 with TRBJ1-5, with D possibly being TRBD1 (5 bases). V dropped 0 bases and J dropped 2 bases, with 12 bases sitting between them. The CDR3 is 16 residues long. Germline V lookup: CDR1 SGDLS, CDR2 YYNGEE. CDR3 coding DNA: TGTGCCAGCAGCGTAGGAGCGGGGGAGGGCAATCAGCCCCAGCATTTT. The encoded protein is CASSVGAGEGNQPQHF. Based on the CDR3 plus reference TRBV9 and TRBJ1-5, the full variable domain is DSGVTQTPKHLITATGQRVTLRCSPRSGDLSVYWYQQSLDQGLQFLIQYYNGEERAKGNILERFSAQQFPDLHSELNLSSLELGDSALYFCASSVGAGEGNQPQHFGDGTRLSIL.

The gene calls are TRBV5-4 and TRBJ2-5, with 8 bases that match TRBD1. Germline-derived CDR1 and CDR2 are SGHNT and YYREEE (reference sequence). The ends lost 0 bases at V and 4 bases at J; junction bases unmatched: 5. The CDR3 covers 15 residues. The CDR3 DNA sequence: TGTGCCAGCAGCTTGGGGCGGACAGGGCGAGAGACCCAGTACTTC. The encoded protein is CASSLGRTGRETQYF.

The chain employs TRBV18 and TRBJ2-5; the match to TRBD2 covers 9 bases. There are 17 residues in the CDR3. Germline V gives CDR1 KGHSH, CDR2 LQKENI. V dropped 3 bases and J dropped 1; count of bases not matched to a gene: 9. The CDR3 here is CASSPGIAGAIQETQYF. The CDR3 DNA reads as TGTGCCAGCTCACCTGGTATAGCGGGGGCCATCCAAGAGACCCAGTACTTC. The complete variable domain, with remaining parts taken from reference TRBV18 and TRBJ2-5, reads NAGVMQNPRHLVRRRGQEARLRCSPMKGHSHVYWYRQLPEEGLKFMVYLQKENIIDESGMPKERFSAEFPKEGPSILRIQQVVRGDSAAYFCASSPGIAGAIQETQYFGPGTRLLVL.

The table lists this clone with a few counts. The V gene is TRBV5-1, the J gene TRBJ2-7; 8 bases fit TRBD2. Per the germline V gene, CDR1 is SGHRS and CDR2 is YFSETQ. This CDR3 spans 15 amino acids. J was trimmed by 6 bases and V by 3 bases; bases with no gene match: 11. CDR3 sequence: CASSYGAGVRGEQYF. CDR3 DNA: TGCGCCAGCAGCTATGGAGCGGGGGTGAGGGGCGAGCAGTACTTC.